Given below is one T cell receptor beta chain in context. This specimen belongs to a study of Ad26.COV2.S vaccination and SARS-CoV-2 variants. On the study more broadly: The vaccine Ad26.COV2.S was put into the muscle once, or twice with 56 days between.

The treatment: 15 to 20 received Ad26.COV2.S at low or high dose, single or two shots; 5 received placebo; per-sample allocation not given. Vaccine and placebo recipients were sampled on day 63 after the first injection. Generated by immunoSEQ multiplex PCR, the TCRdb table keeps only in-frame clones and is missing some. The sample shows roughly 400,000 clones, 92% of them seen only once. The CDR3 loop spans 14 amino acids. Trimming removed 5 bases from V and 6 bases from J, with 14 bases in between. Germline values: CDR1 SGHNT, CDR2 YENEEA. This receptor was identified in a person aged 18-60 years who received the Ad26.COV2.S COVID-19 vaccine or a placebo. Sequences were derived from peripheral blood, sampled in a trial of Ad26.COV2.S vaccine versus placebo. The V and J genes are TRBV11-3 and TRBJ2-1, with a tentative D call TRBD1 (5 bases). The CDR3 sequence: CASSPDTIANEQFF. The CDR3, as DNA: TGTGCCAGCAGCCCGGACACCATAGCCAATGAGCAGTTCTTC.